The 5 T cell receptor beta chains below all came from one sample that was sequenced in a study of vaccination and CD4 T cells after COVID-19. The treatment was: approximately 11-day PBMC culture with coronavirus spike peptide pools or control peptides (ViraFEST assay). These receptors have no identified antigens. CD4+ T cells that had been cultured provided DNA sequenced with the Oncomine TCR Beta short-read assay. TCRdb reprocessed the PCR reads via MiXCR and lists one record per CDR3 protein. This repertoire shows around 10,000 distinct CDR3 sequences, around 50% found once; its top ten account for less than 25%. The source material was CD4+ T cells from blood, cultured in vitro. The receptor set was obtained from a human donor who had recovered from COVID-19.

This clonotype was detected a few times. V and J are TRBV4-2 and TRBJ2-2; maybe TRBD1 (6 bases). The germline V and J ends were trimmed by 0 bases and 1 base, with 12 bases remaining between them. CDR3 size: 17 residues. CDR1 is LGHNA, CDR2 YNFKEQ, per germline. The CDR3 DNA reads TGTGCCAGCAGCCAAGATTGGGGCAGGGGGAACACCGGGGAGCTGTTTTTT. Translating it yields CASSQDWGRGNTGELFF.

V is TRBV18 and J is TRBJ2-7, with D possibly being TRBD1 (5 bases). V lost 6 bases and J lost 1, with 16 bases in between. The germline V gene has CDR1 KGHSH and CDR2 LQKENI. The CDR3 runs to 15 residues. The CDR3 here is CASSPGWGSSYEQYF. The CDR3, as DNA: TGTGCCAGCTCCCCAGGCTGGGGCAGTTCCTACGAGCAGTACTTC.

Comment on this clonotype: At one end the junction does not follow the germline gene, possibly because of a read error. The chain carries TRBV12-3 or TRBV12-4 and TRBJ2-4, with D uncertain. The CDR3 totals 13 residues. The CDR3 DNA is TGTGTCAGCAGTTTGGGTGTGATAAACATTCAGTACTTC. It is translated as CVSSLGVINIQYF.

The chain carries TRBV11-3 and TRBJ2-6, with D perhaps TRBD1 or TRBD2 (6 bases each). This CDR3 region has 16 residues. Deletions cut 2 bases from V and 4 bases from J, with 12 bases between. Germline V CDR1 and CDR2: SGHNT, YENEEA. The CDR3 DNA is TGTGCCAGCAGCTTAATGGGGGGCAGAGGGGCCAACGTCCTGACTTTC. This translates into CASSLMGGRGANVLTF.

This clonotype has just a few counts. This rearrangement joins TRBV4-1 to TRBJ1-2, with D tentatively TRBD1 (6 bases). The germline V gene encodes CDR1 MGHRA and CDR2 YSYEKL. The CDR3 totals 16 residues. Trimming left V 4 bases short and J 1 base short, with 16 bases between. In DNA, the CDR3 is TGCGCCAGCAGCCGGTCAACAGGGTACGGTAACTATGGCTACACCTTC. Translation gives CASSRSTGYGNYGYTF.